This TCR beta chain is drawn from a study of shared clonotypes between healthy human individuals. Assay: immunoSEQ multiplex PCR; the TCRdb copy retains only in-frame clones and omits some. The sample carries approximately 1,000,000 clones, 70% to 85% recorded once. This CDR3 comprises 15 residues. Between the trimmed V and J ends, which lost 5 bases and 0 bases, there was a span of 14 bases. Germline V CDR1 and CDR2: MDHEN, SYDVKM. The specimen was memory CD4+ T cells from PBMCs. Subset meaning: CD45RA-negative fraction. The V call is TRBV28, the J call TRBJ2-7, with D maybe TRBD2 (5 bases). This TCR came from a man younger than 35 in good health. Some clones in this sample may be carry-over from other donors' samples. This CDR3 is CASSLEAVRSYEQYF. CDR3 in DNA: TGTGCCAGCAGTCTAGAAGCGGTCCGCTCCTACGAGCAGTACTTC.